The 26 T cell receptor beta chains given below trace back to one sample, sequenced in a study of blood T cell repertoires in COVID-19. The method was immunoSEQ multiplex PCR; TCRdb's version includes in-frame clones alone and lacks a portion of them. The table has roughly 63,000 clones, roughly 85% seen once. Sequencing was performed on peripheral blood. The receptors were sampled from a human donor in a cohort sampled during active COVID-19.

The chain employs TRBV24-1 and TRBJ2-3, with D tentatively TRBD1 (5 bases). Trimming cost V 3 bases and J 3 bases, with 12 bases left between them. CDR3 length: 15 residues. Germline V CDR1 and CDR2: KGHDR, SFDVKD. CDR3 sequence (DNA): TGTGCCACCAGTGATCCAGGGCGAAGTACAGATACGCAGTATTTT. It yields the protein CATSDPGRSTDTQYF.

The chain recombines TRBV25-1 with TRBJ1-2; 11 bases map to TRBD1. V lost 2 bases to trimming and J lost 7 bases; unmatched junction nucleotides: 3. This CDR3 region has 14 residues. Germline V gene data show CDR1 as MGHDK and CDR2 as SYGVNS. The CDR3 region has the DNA TGTGCCAGCAGTGAAGGAGGGACAGGGGGTGGCTACACCTTC. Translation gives CASSEGGTGGGYTF.

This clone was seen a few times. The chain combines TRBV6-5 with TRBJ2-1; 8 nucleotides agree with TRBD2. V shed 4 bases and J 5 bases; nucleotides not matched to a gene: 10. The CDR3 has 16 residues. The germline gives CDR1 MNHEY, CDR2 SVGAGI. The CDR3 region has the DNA TGTGCCAGCAGTTCCTATTTTAGCGGGATTCACAATGAGCAGTTCTTC. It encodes CASSSYFSGIHNEQFF.

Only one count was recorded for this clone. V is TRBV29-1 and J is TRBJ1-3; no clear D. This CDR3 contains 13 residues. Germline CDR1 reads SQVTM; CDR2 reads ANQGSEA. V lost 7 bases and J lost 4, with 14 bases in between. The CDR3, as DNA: TGCAGCGCCACTAGGGAGGGAGGAAACACCATATATTTT. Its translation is CSATREGGNTIYF.

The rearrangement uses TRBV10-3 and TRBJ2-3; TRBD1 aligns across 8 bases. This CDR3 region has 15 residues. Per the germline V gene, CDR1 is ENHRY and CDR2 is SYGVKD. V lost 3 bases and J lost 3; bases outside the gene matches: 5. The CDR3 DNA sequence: TGTGCCATCAGTGACCCGCGACAGGGGACAGATACGCAGTATTTT. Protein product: CAISDPRQGTDTQYF.

This CDR3 is CSVADIRGTDTQYF. CDR3 DNA: TGCAGCGTTGCGGACATCCGAGGCACAGATACGCAGTATTTT. The chain links TRBV29-1 to TRBJ2-3; D possibly corresponds to TRBD1 (5 bases). CDR1 and CDR2 from the germline V gene are SQVTM and ANQGSEA. The length of the CDR3 is 14 residues. V lost 4 bases and J lost 1, with 12 bases in between.

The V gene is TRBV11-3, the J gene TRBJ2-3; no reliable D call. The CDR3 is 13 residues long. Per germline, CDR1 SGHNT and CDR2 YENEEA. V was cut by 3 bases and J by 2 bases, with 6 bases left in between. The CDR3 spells CASSFLNTDTQYF. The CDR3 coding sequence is TGTGCCAGCAGCTTCTTAAACACAGATACGCAGTATTTT.

CDR3 coding DNA: TGCGCCAGCAGCTTCTCCGGGACAGGGGCACCAGATACGCAGTATTTT. Its protein is CASSFSGTGAPDTQYF. The genes are TRBV5-1 and TRBJ2-3; the match to TRBD1 covers 10 bases. The V and J ends lost 2 bases and 4 bases, in that order; junction bases with no gene match: 7. CDR1 and CDR2 from the germline V gene are SGHRS and YFSETQ. The CDR3 runs 16 residues.

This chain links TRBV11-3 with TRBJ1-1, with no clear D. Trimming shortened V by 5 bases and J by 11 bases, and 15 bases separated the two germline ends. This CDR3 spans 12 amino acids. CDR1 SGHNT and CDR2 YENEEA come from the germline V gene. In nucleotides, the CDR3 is TGTGCCAGCAGCATTAGCCTTGGGAGTGCTTTCTTT. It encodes CASSISLGSAFF.

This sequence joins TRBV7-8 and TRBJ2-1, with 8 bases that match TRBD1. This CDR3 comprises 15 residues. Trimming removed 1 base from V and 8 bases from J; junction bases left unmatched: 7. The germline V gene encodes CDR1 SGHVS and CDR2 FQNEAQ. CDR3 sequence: CASSLGDRGGHEQFF. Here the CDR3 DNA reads TGTGCCAGCAGCTTAGGAGACAGGGGAGGCCATGAGCAGTTCTTC.

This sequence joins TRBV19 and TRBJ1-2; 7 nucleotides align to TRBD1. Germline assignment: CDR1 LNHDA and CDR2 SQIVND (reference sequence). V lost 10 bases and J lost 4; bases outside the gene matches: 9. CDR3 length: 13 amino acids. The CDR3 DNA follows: TGTGCCAATTTCCCGGGACAGTCCTATGGCTACACCTTC. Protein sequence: CANFPGQSYGYTF. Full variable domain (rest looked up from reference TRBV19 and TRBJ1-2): DGGITQSPKYLFRKEGQNVTLSCEQNLNHDAMYWYRQDPGQGLRLIYYSQIVNDFQKGDIAEGYSVSREKKESFPLTVTSAQKNPTAFYLCANFPGQSYGYTFGSGTRLTVV.

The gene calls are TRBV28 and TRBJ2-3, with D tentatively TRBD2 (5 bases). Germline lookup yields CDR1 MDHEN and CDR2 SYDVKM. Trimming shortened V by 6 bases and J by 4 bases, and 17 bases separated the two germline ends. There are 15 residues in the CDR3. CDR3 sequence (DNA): TGTGCCAGCAGGTTAGAGGCCTCTAGCCCAGATACGCAGTATTTT. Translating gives CASRLEASSPDTQYF.

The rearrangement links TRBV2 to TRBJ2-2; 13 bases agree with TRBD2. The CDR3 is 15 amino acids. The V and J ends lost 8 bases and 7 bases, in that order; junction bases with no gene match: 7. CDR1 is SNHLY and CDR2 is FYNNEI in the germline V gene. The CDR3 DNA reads TGTGCCAGCGGGCGACTAGCGGGAGGTGGCGGGGAGCTGTTTTTT. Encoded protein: CASGRLAGGGGELFF.

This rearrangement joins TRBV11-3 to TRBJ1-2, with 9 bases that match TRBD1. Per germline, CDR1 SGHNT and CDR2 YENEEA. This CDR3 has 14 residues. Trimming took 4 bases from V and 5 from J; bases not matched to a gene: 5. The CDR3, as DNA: TGTGCCAGCAGCTCAGGAGGACAGGGGTATGGCTACACCTTC. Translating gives CASSSGGQGYGYTF.

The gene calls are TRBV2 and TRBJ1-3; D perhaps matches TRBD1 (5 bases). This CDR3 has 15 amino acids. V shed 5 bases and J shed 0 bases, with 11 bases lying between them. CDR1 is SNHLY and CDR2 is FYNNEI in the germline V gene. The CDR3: CASSSRASSGNTIYF. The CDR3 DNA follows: TGTGCCAGCAGTAGCAGGGCGAGCTCTGGAAACACCATATATTTT.

The DNA of the CDR3 is TGTGCCAGCACCACGGACCTAAGGGGTCAGCCCCAGCATTTT. Amino acids: CASTTDLRGQPQHF. J is TRBJ1-5 and V is TRBV6-5, with TRBD1 as a possible D gene (5 bases). V gave up 7 bases and J gave up 6 bases, with 16 bases separating them. The CDR3 has 14 residues. Germline lookup yields CDR1 MNHEY and CDR2 SVGAGI.

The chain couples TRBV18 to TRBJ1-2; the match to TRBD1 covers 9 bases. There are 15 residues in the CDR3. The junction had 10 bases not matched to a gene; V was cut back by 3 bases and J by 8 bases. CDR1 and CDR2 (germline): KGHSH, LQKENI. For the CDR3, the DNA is TGTGCCAGCTCACCCGACACCGGGACAGGGAACGGCTACACCTTC. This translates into CASSPDTGTGNGYTF.

The CDR3 region has the DNA TGTGCCAGCTCACCCAACAGCGGTTACGAGCAGTACTTC. Translation: CASSPNSGYEQYF. The chain carries TRBV18 and TRBJ2-7; D possibly corresponds to TRBD2 (5 bases). Deletions cut 3 bases from V and 4 bases from J, with 10 bases between. The CDR3 loop spans 13 amino acids. In germline, CDR1 is KGHSH, CDR2 LQKENI.

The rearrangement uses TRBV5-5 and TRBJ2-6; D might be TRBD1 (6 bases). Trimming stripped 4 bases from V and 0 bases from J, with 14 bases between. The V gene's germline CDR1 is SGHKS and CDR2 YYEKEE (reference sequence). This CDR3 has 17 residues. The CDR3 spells CASSHSRGSSGANVLTF. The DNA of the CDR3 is TGTGCCAGCAGCCACAGCAGGGGAAGCTCTGGGGCCAACGTCCTGACTTTC.

CDR3 DNA: TGTGCCAGCAGTCAAAGGGAGGCGGGGGCCAACGTCCTGACTTTC. This codes for CASSQREAGANVLTF. J is TRBJ2-6 and V is TRBV7-2; D possibly corresponds to TRBD2 (6 bases). The CDR3 has 15 residues. The V gene lost 6 bases and the J gene lost 4 bases, with 13 bases spanning the gap. Germline V gene data show CDR1 as SGHTA and CDR2 as FQGNSA.

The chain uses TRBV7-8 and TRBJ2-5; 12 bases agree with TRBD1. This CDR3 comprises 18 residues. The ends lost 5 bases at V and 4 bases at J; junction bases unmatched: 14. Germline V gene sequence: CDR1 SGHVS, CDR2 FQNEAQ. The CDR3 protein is CASSLGTGGQKLRETQYF. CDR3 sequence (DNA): TGTGCCAGCAGCCTTGGGACAGGGGGCCAAAAGTTGCGAGAGACCCAGTACTTC.

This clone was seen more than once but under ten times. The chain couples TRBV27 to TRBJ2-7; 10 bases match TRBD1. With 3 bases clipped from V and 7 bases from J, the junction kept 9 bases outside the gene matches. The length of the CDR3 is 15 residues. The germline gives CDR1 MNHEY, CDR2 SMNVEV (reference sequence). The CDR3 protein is CASSLTGGFRREQYF. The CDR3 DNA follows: TGTGCCAGCAGTTTGACAGGGGGCTTCAGGCGGGAGCAGTACTTC.

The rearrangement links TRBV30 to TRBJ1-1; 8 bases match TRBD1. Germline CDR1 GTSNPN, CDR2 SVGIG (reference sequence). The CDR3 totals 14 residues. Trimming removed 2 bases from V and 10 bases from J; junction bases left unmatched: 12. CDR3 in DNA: TGTGCCTGGAGTCGACAGGGGCTGCTTGCGTCAGCTTTCTTT. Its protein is CAWSRQGLLASAFF.

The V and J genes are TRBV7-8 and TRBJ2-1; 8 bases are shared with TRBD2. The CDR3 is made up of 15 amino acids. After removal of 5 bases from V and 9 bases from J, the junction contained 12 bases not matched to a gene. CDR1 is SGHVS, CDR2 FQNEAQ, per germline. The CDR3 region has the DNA TGTGCCAGCAGCCCTGACAGCGGGGGCATGGGTGAGCAGTTCTTC. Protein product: CASSPDSGGMGEQFF.

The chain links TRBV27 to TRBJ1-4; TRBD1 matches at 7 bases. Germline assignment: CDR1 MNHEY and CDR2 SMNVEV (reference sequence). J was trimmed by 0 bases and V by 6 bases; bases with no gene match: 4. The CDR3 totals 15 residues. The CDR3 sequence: CASRPTGSTNEKLFF. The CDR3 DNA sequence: TGTGCCAGCAGACCGACAGGGTCAACTAATGAAAAACTGTTTTTT.

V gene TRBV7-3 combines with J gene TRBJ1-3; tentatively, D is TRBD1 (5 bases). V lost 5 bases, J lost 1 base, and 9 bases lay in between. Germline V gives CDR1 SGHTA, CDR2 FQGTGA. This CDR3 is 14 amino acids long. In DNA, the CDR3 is TGTGCCAGCAGCCCCCAGGGATCTGGAAACACCATATATTTT. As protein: CASSPQGSGNTIYF. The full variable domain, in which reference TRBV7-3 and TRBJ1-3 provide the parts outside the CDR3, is GAGVSQTPSNKVTEKGKYVELRCDPISGHTALYWYRQSLGQGPEFLIYFQGTGAADDSGLPNDRFFAVRPEGSVSTLKIQRTERGDSAVYLCASSPQGSGNTIYFGEGSWLTVV.